This TCR beta chain originates from a study of OX40 agonist ivuxolimab in advanced cancers. At the level of the study: Across the patients, intravenous ivuxolimab was delivered every 2 weeks at 0.01 to 10 mg/kg. Partial responses were achieved by three patients, one with hepatocellular carcinoma and two with cutaneous melanoma. Whole-study findings and limits: Some patients who did not respond also had low normalized T-cell clonal expansion.

In this sample, this clone is medium-sized (0.01 to 0.1%). Its antigen remains unknown. TCRdb's table, derived via immunoSEQ multiplex PCR, lists solely in-frame clones and lacks some. The table lists 50,000 or so clones, approximately 80% of them singletons, with 2% to 2.5% in the top ten. This clonotype originated in an adult with an advanced solid tumor such as melanoma, head and neck, liver or kidney cancer. The sequenced sample was CD4+ or CD8+ T cells sorted from blood, obtained in a trial of the OX40 agonist ivuxolimab.

In nucleotides, the CDR3 is TGTGCCAGCAGTGAACCTCAGACAGCTAACTATGGCTACACCTTC. Protein: CASSEPQTANYGYTF. This rearrangement joins TRBV6-1 to TRBJ1-2, with TRBD1 as a possible D gene (5 bases). V lost 2 bases to trimming and J lost 0 bases, with 10 bases between them. In germline, CDR1 is MNHNS, CDR2 SASEGT. The CDR3 contains 15 residues.